Listed here is a single T cell receptor (beta chain). It lacks a known antigen. Base-call qualities are not available, and no considerably larger clone is one nucleotide away. This sample was taken from a study of blood T cell repertoires in COVID-19 (TCRdb year 2020). As for the study more broadly: ImmuneRACE Cohort 3 recovered participants were defined by two consecutive negative NP/OP PCR tests, healthcare professional clearance, or symptom resolution. Collaborator samples came from the United States, Italy and Spain and covered acute and convalescent phases of COVID-19. The material from the prospective study consisted of cDNA or gDNA derived from T cells, B-cell-depleted T cells, or PBMCs. Deeply sampled blood TCRbeta repertoires from subjects exposed to, actively infected with, or recovered from COVID-19 were included in the dataset. The repertoires were released in a freely available public database meant as a resource for research on the immune response to SARS-CoV-2. The samples were drawn from the first 160 participants of the ongoing ImmuneRACE study and from over 950 subjects provided by 6 global collaborators. A de-identified subject ID, COVID-19 status, age in years and sex were almost always included in the sample metadata. Where available, HLA class I and class II types were taken from metadata supplied by the sample provider and were not determined by assay-based typing.

Enrolling through a virtual design, the prospective study's participants ranged in age from roughly 18 to 95 years and lived across roughly 23 United States geographic areas. In the prospective study, participants were assigned to cohorts based on the clinical history participants reported in a screening survey and a study questionnaire. Mobile phlebotomists in the prospective study collected whole blood, serum and a nasopharyngeal or oropharyngeal swab from every participant. Over an approximately two-month period, participants in the prospective study had the option of providing additional blood draws and questionnaires. Blood samples from the prospective study were shipped frozen or at room temperature prior to DNA extraction. CDR1 and CDR2 are drawn from the germline V gene (reference sequence): SEHNR, FQNEAQ. The CDR3 contains 17 residues, cysteine and phenylalanine counted. Here the CDR3 DNA is all that survives: 51 bases in frame from base 1. V is cut back by 1 base and J by 4 bases, with 12 bases in the junction unmatched.

The immunoSEQ Assay, a bias-controlled multiplex PCR, was used to amplify TCRbeta CDR3 regions from genomic DNA. The authors' pipeline ran thus. The number of nucleated cells in each sample was estimated by amplification of reference gene primers within the assay. Sequence reads were collapsed and filtered to measure the absolute abundance of every unique TCRbeta CDR3 rearrangement. For each sample, productive Simpson clonality was calculated as the square root of Simpson's diversity index over productive rearrangements. As stored in TCRdb, this immuneACCESS dataset retains in-frame rearrangements with V and J assigned. A fraction of the clones does not appear; measured against another copy, unresolved V genes explain less than half of the discrepancy, and the remainder lacks a known reason. V and J calls and clone size are copied from that table; D and trimming were computed from the DNA. Across this sample there are 350,000 to 400,000 clones, with about 87% seen only once. Approximately 1.9% of the sample is in the top ten clones.

Study-wide findings and limitations: Clinical and demographic metadata were provided uncurated, with the amount varying by source and participant.

This TCR derives from a man aged 35 to 55 in a cohort exposed to, infected with or recovered from COVID-19 (not recorded which). The sample taken for sequencing was PBMCs or T cells enriched from blood (not recorded which). The chain joins TRBV7-9 to TRBJ1-1; TRBD1 lines up with 7 middle nucleotides. The CDR3 region: CASSLGATGARGTEAFF. The sequenced DNA is TGTGCCAGCAGCTTAGGGGCTACAGGGGCCCGGGGCACTGAAGCTTTCTTT.